A single sample is the source of the 8 T cell receptor beta chains below, sequenced in a study of shared clonotypes between healthy human individuals (TCRdb year 2020). Library method: the immunoSEQ multiplex PCR assay. TCRdb retrieved this table from immuneACCESS and kept in-frame rearrangements only. Not all clones are present; in checked studies, unresolved V genes account for under half, and no reason is known for the remainder. A total of approximately 2,000,000 clones appear in this sample, about nine tenths of them only once. 0.37% of the sample is in the top ten clones. Sequenced material: naive CD4+ T cells from PBMCs. The sample's cell subset or site label is to be understood as: CD45RA+ positively selected. These receptors all come from a man between 18 and 29 years old in good health. Some clones in this sample may be carry-over from other donors' samples.

The gene calls are TRBV6-1 and TRBJ2-4; no definite D call. The CDR3 runs 11 residues. V was cut by 2 bases and J by 7 bases, with 3 bases left in between. CDR1 and CDR2 from the germline V gene are MNHNS and SASEGT. The CDR3 is CASSEMNIQYF. CDR3 nucleotide sequence: TGTGCCAGCAGTGAAATGAACATTCAGTACTTC.

The chain couples TRBV7-9 to TRBJ2-7, with D hard to call. CDR1 and CDR2 (germline): SEHNR, FQNEAQ (reference sequence). The CDR3 extends over 13 amino acids. V was pared by 5 bases and J by 3 bases, with 11 bases between. The chain's CDR3 is CASSNPPGYEQYF. The CDR3 DNA reads as TGTGCCAGCAGCAACCCCCCAGGCTACGAGCAGTACTTC. Variable domain in full (rest from reference TRBV7-9 and TRBJ2-7): DTGVSQNPRHKITKRGQNVTFRCDPISEHNRLYWYRQTLGQGPEFLTYFQNEAQLEKSRLLSDRFSAERPKGSFSTLEIQRTEQGDSAMYLCASSNPPGYEQYFGPGTRLTVT.

The chain employs TRBV7-3 and TRBJ2-7; D ambiguous. The V and J ends lost 0 bases and 3 bases respectively, with 9 bases between them. Germline loops: CDR1 SGHTA, CDR2 FQGTGA. The CDR3 extends over 14 amino acids. This CDR3 is CASSLTARSYEQYF. In DNA, the CDR3 is TGTGCCAGCAGCTTAACGGCCAGAAGCTACGAGCAGTACTTC. The full variable domain, in which reference TRBV7-3 and TRBJ2-7 provide the parts outside the CDR3, is GAGVSQTPSNKVTEKGKYVELRCDPISGHTALYWYRQSLGQGPEFLIYFQGTGAADDSGLPNDRFFAVRPEGSVSTLKIQRTERGDSAVYLCASSLTARSYEQYFGPGTRLTVT.

V and J are TRBV18 and TRBJ2-7; 10 bases match TRBD1. V shed 6 bases, J shed 0 bases, and the junction held 11 bases outside the gene matches. Germline V gene lookup returns CDR1 KGHSH and CDR2 LQKENI. This CDR3 spans 17 amino acids. This CDR3 is CASSASRDRGFSYEQYF. CDR3 DNA sequence: TGTGCCAGCTCCGCGTCCCGGGACAGGGGCTTCTCCTACGAGCAGTACTTC.

V is TRBV18 and J is TRBJ2-7, with TRBD2 matching over 9 bases. This CDR3 spans 17 amino acids. Germline CDR1 is KGHSH and CDR2 is LQKENI. V shed 0 bases, J shed 5 bases, and the junction held 11 bases outside the gene matches. The CDR3 region is CASSPPWAAGGVDEQYF. DNA of the CDR3: TGTGCCAGCTCACCACCGTGGGCAGCGGGAGGTGTGGACGAGCAGTACTTC.

The rearrangement joins TRBV27 to TRBJ1-2, with D maybe TRBD1 (6 bases). Trimming shortened V by 3 bases and J by 0 bases, and 17 bases separated the two germline ends. Germline V gene sequence: CDR1 MNHEY, CDR2 SMNVEV (reference sequence). This CDR3 spans 17 amino acids. The CDR3 is CASSFGGPWGSNYGYTF. CDR3 DNA sequence: TGTGCCAGCAGTTTCGGGGGGCCTTGGGGATCTAACTATGGCTACACCTTC.

The chain has TRBV5-1 and TRBJ2-5; 7 positions match TRBD2. Unmatched junction bases numbered 12, after V lost 5 bases and J lost 5 bases. This CDR3 has 15 residues. The germline V gene has CDR1 SGHRS and CDR2 YFSETQ. The chain's CDR3 is CASSFRGLTPETQYF. The CDR3 bases are TGCGCCAGCAGTTTCCGGGGACTAACGCCGGAGACCCAGTACTTC.

This sequence joins TRBV28 and TRBJ1-4, with D perhaps matching TRBD1 (5 bases). The V end was cut by 3 bases, the J end by 5 bases, with 10 bases between. The germline V gene has CDR1 MDHEN and CDR2 SYDVKM. CDR3 length: 14 amino acids. The CDR3: CASSFWGKNEKLFF. The CDR3 coding sequence is TGTGCCAGCAGTTTCTGGGGGAAAAATGAAAAACTGTTTTTT.